This TCR beta chain emerged from a study of identical twins (dated by TCRdb to about 2016). Some background on the complete study: To test whether fetal clonotypes persist, the study used deep sequencing on TCR alpha and beta repertoires from monozygotic twins, unrelated adults of various ages, and cord blood. To rule out contamination, replicate twin experiments were performed at different times with different library preparation protocols. General findings and caveats noted by the study authors: Zero-insertion analyses could be partly confounded by invariant T cells such as MAIT and iNKT, though diverse VJ usage argued against such confounding for most clonotypes. Out-of-frame TCR alpha sharing in monozygotic twins was systematically underestimated by recombination models, whereas sharing between unrelated individuals was in agreement with the recombination models. In beta out-of-frame sequences, excess twin sharing was weaker, because having fewer shared sequences lowered the signal-to-noise ratio. Because the same donors could not be followed over many years, the conclusions relied on cross-sectional statistical analysis. Out-of-frame TCR alpha sequences shared between twins showed an excess of low generation-probability sequences compared with coincidental sharing between unrelated individuals. Fewer insertions were carried by abundant cord blood beta clonotypes, a similar but weaker trend appeared in young adult naive repertoires, and no such trend appeared in memory repertoires.

This clonotype was counted once. Which antigen it targets is not known. No quality values exist for individual bases; no much larger clone is one base distant. A lone read is weak support. All donors were healthy Caucasians. Three pairs of female monozygotic twins, all aged roughly 18 to 30 years, were included in the twin cohort. Peripheral blood mononuclear cells were used as the source from which RNA for TCR libraries was isolated. V is shortened by 0 bases, J by 5 bases, and the region joining them spans 15 bases. CDR1 KGHSH and CDR2 LQKENI were looked up in the germline V gene. CDR3 length: 16 amino acids, cysteine to phenylalanine. The read is trimmed to its CDR3 DNA, 48 bases read in frame from base 1. Libraries were made using 5' RACE. Data came from an Illumina HiSeq 2000. A universal primer binding site was added through template switching, and the final cDNA carried a unique molecular identifier so that TCR cDNA molecules could be counted accurately. Specific primers in the conserved constant-segment region were used to synthesize first-strand cDNA for TCR alpha and beta chains. To control for contamination, each cDNA library was double barcoded with a SMART-Mk sample barcode plus Illumina barcodes. TruSeq adapter sequences and Illumina sample barcodes were added in two successive PCR steps. The TCR alpha and beta cDNA libraries were sequenced on the Illumina HiSeq platform using custom primers. The paper's data handling went like this. Raw reads were processed with MiGEC to extract unique molecular identifiers, and MiXCR was used to determine CDR3 positions. Recombination models were inferred per individual with the repgenHMM and IGoR tools using an EM algorithm. The analysis of shared clonotypes was done with the tcR package in R, with sharing normalized by the product of cloneset sizes. To study raw recombination without the effects of thymic and clonal selection, out-of-frame nonproductive sequences were analyzed. The public reads were quality trimmed at Q25 with fastp and then assembled into clones with MiXCR by TCRdb, keeping productive beta chains. Identical CDR3 proteins give one entry, which carries the most common genes and DNA. The V and J calls and clone size are TCRdb's, not the authors'. This sample comprises nearly 650,000 distinct CDR3 sequences, 7% to 7.5% of them detected only once. Together, the top ten hold 1.5% to 2% of the sample.

This sample was shared with a second study, whose subject was yellow fever vaccine responses in identical twins. Reported in the second study: According to the authors, the vaccine-induced T cell response in identical twins seemed to be partly convergent and partly specific to each individual. Focusing on identical twins, the study followed the T cell clones that responded to the vaccine, and did so with precision.

The receptor comes from a woman aged 18-30 years in good health. The chain links TRBV18 with TRBJ2-3; the D gene is perhaps TRBD2, from 6 matching bases. The sample taken for sequencing was PBMCs. The CDR3 region reads CASSPPVTGAGDTQYF. The DNA sequence is as follows: TGTGCCAGCTCACCACCGGTCACGGGAGCTGGAGATACGCAGTATTTT.